The clone carrying this T cell receptor beta chain was counted a single time. Its matching antigen is unknown. Profiled with immunoSEQ multiplex PCR; TCRdb holds only in-frame clones, not every one. The data show 70,000 to 95,000 clones, about 88% seen once. Sampled blood was obtained at baseline, cycle 4 day 1, and cycle 7 day 1. This sample was included in a study of OX40 agonist ivuxolimab in advanced cancers. General study points: More expanded clones were found, on average, in CD8+ than in CD4+ T cells.

Trimming left V 6 bases short and J 6 bases short, with 12 bases between. The CDR3 extends over 13 amino acids. CDR1 is MNHEY and CDR2 is SVGAGI in the germline V gene. The V gene is TRBV6-5, the J gene TRBJ2-1; D may be TRBD1 (8 bases). This TCR came from an adult with an advanced solid tumor such as melanoma, head and neck, liver or kidney cancer. The sample in question was CD4+ or CD8+ T cells sorted from blood, obtained in a trial of the OX40 agonist ivuxolimab. For the CDR3, the DNA is TGTGCCAGCAGCCACAGGGGGGGCAATGAGCAGTTCTTC. This codes for CASSHRGGNEQFF.